The source of this TCR beta chain is a study of T cell responses to AZD1222 COVID-19 vaccine (dated by TCRdb to the early 2020s). About the study as a whole: Because spike-specific TCR depth and breadth did not differ between the two schedules, AZD1222 recipients who got a second dose at roughly 4 weeks were pooled with those who got a second dose at roughly 12 weeks. A total of 233 trial participants underwent TCR sequencing, of whom under 220 had received two doses of AZD1222 and 26 had received two doses of the MenACWY control vaccine. Trial participants were enrolled by age into 18-55, 56-69 and 70-plus year subgroups, with approximately 150, 28 and 58 TCR-sequenced participants respectively.

The CDR3 regions of human TCRbeta chains were analyzed by immunosequencing. The study's processing was this. TCRs in the repertoires were compared against a reference library of SARS-CoV-2-specific TCRs that had been generated with the MIRA antigen-specificity platform. Breadth was defined as the fraction of unique TCRs that were SARS-CoV-2-associated. Depth was defined as the fraction of total T cells that were SARS-CoV-2-associated. Using the MIRA data, each spike-specific TCR was mapped to the spike region that the TCR reacts to and placed in a CD4 or CD8 class. Log10-transformed breadth and depth values were compared by one-way ANOVA with Sidak's multiple comparisons tests. The immuneACCESS repertoire file appears here via TCRdb, limited to in-frame rearrangements. These files lack a portion of the clones; in checked studies, under half of the deficit traces to unresolved V genes, and the cause of the others is not known. The D gene and trimming were derived from the DNA, and the V and J assignments and clone size from that table. In all, the sample holds approximately 110,000 clones, and about 89% of those were seen once. The ten top clones hold around 7% of the sample.

Sample time point, as interpreted from the label and publication: baseline before first vaccination. Samples from vaccinated people were obtained from the UK trials COV001 and COV002, which included a single-blind randomized controlled phase 2/3 trial of AZD1222 (ChAdOx1 nCoV-19) in healthy adults. For TCRbeta chain sequencing, PBMC samples from trial participants were taken at day 0 and at day 28 after the second dose. The paper's findings and limits, for the study overall: Most participants were white British and females outnumbered males, and the authors suggested that clonal diversity may have been underestimated. Epitopes outside the regions mutated in the B.1.351 and B.1.1.7 variants were reportedly recognized by nearly half of the unique spike-specific TCRs. Vaccine-associated CD4 TCRs spanned the whole spike protein, with dominant responses in regions 160-218 and 743-854. Because no samples from the day 14 peak response were available, repertoires could be characterized only after the peak T cell response. After two AZD1222 doses, spike-specific TCR breadth and depth were significantly higher than at day 0 and than in MenACWY recipients. Conclusions about previously exposed vaccinees are limited, since just five or six AZD1222 recipients were seropositive for SARS-CoV-2 at baseline. In the small 56-69-year group, the increase in depth fell short of significance, most likely because of low power.

With regard to this clone: Its antigen remains undetermined. No base quality information exists; no much larger clone differs at one position.

Ends trimmed: V by 8 bases, J by 0 bases; bases unmatched to a gene: 7. The germline V gene encodes CDR1 MNHNY and CDR2 SVGAGI (reference sequence). Spanning cysteine to phenylalanine, the CDR3 consists of 14 amino acids. Of all the DNA, just the CDR3 is kept, 42 bases in frame from base 1. The input for sequencing was peripheral blood, taken on day 0 of AZD1222 vaccination. This sequence originates from an adult in good health. The rearrangement joined TRBV6-6 to TRBJ2-7; TRBD1 fits 7 bases in the junction. The DNA is TGTGCCAGCGAAAAAGGGGACAGCTCCTACGAGCAGTACTTC. Translation gives CASEKGDSSYEQYF.